This T cell receptor (beta chain) was documented in a study of blood T cell repertoires in COVID-19. On the study more broadly: The United States, Italy and Spain were the sources of the acute and convalescent COVID-19 samples. PBMCs, B-cell-depleted T cells, or T cells provided the cDNA or gDNA that made up the material.

The CDR3 runs 16 residues. Germline CDR1 reads SGHDN; CDR2 reads FVKESK. V trimming: 0 bases; J trimming: 3 bases; junction bases outside the gene matches: 6. Original data processing: Amplification with reference gene primers provided the estimates of nucleated cell counts. The method was immunoSEQ multiplex PCR; TCRdb's version includes in-frame clones alone and lacks a portion of them. V and J calls and clone size are copied from that table; D and trimming were computed from the DNA. The sample contains approximately 140,000 clones, roughly 90% of which appear only once. The specimen was peripheral blood. The V and J genes are TRBV14 and TRBJ2-3; TRBD2 aligns across 7 bases. The receptor comes from a human donor in a cohort sampled during active COVID-19. In DNA, the CDR3 is TGTGCCAGCAGCCAAGACTCGGGAGGCGGAACAGATACGCAGTATTTT. Its translation is CASSQDSGGGTDTQYF.